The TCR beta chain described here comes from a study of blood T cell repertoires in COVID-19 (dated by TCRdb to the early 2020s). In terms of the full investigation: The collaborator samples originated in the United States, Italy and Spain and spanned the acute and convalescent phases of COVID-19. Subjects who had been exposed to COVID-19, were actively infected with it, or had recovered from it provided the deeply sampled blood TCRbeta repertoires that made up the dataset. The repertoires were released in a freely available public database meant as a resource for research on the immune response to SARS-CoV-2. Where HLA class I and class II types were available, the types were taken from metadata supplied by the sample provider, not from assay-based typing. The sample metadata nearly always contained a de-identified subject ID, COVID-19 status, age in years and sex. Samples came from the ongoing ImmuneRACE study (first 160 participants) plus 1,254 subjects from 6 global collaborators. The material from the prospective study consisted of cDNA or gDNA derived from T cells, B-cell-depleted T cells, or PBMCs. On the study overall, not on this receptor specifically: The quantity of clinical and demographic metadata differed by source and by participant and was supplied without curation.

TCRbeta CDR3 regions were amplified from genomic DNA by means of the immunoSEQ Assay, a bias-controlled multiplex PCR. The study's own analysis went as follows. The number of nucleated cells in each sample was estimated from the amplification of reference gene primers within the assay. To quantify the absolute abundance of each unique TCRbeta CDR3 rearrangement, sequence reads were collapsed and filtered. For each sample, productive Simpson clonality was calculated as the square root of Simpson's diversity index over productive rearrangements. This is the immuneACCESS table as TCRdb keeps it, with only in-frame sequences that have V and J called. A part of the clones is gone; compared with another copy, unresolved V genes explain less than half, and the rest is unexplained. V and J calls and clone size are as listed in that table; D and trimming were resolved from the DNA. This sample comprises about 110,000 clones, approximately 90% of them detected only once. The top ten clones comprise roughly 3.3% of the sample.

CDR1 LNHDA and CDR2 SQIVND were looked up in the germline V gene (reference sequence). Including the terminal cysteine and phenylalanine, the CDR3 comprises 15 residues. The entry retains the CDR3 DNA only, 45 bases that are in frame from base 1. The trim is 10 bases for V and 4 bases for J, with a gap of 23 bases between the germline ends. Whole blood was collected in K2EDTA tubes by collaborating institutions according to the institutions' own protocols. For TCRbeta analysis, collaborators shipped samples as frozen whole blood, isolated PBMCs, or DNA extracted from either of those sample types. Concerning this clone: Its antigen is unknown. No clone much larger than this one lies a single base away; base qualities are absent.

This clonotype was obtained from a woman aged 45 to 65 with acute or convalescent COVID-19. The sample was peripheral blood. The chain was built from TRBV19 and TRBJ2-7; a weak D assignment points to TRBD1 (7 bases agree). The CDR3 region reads CATGSVGRGAYEQYF. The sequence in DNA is TGTGCCACCGGGTCGGTGGGCAGGGGGGCTTACGAGCAGTACTTC.